This TCR beta chain was identified in a study of human T cells and chemical hapten exposure. As for the study in general: It was small differences in pooled library volume that mainly caused per-sample TCR yields to vary.

This clonotype was found a few times. The antigen is unknown. J was trimmed by 5 bases and V by 7 bases; bases with no gene match: 5. CDR1 is SQVTM, CDR2 ANQGSEA, per germline. The CDR3 runs 12 residues. The time point is: patch test 2, 6 weeks after DPC sensitization. Regarding treatment: therapeutic diphenylcyclopropenone sensitization with weekly scalp DPC. Each patch-test visit's blood sample preceded patch application. General observations from the study: Because they had alopecia, donors may respond immunologically unlike healthy people.

From the RACE reads, TCRdb called clonotypes with MiXCR, one entry per CDR3 protein. The sample yields about 89,000 distinct CDR3 sequences, approximately 9.9% seen once. The TCR was taken from a man aged 40-55 years with alopecia areata. Some clones in this sample may be carry-over from other donors' samples. The sequencing used whole blood, collected in connection with sensitization to the hapten diphenylcyclopropenone (DPC). V usage is TRBV29-1 and J usage is TRBJ2-1; TRBD1 agrees at 7 bases. CDR3 protein: CSGRQGDNEQFF. The CDR3 region has the DNA TGCAGCGGTCGACAGGGAGACAATGAGCAGTTCTTC.